Below are 19 T cell receptor beta chains sequenced from a single sample in a study of shared clonotypes between healthy human individuals. Clones were read by immunoSEQ multiplex PCR, and TCRdb kept only the in-frame ones, dropping some. This sample has under 2,500,000 clones, with about 94% found just once. What was sequenced was naive CD4+ T cells sorted from blood. Sample subset: CD45RA+ positively selected. Receptor source: a man younger than 35 in good health.

The J gene is TRBJ2-2, the V gene TRBV10-2; 10 bases map to TRBD2. CDR1 and CDR2 (germline): WSHSY, SAAADI. Losses at the gene ends were 8 bases for V and 0 bases for J; bases not matched to a gene: 15. The CDR3 loop spans 19 amino acids. In DNA, the CDR3 is TGCGCCAGCGGGGGGAATAGCGGGGGGCGGACTTCGAACACCGGGGAGCTGTTTTTT. Translating it yields CASGGNSGGRTSNTGELFF.

This chain joins TRBV14 and TRBJ1-6; D gene uncertain. The germline V gene encodes CDR1 SGHDN and CDR2 FVKESK. This CDR3 is built from 13 residues. V lost 4 bases and J lost 13, with 14 bases in between. The CDR3: CASSLRTWAPLHF. The DNA of the CDR3 is TGTGCCAGCAGCCTAAGGACCTGGGCGCCCCTCCACTTT.

V gene TRBV11-3 combines with J gene TRBJ2-2, with 8 bases fitting TRBD1. This CDR3 contains 15 residues. V shed 5 bases and J 1 base; nucleotides not matched to a gene: 3. Germline V CDR1 and CDR2: SGHNT, YENEEA. CDR3 protein: CASSRGQVNTGELFF. The CDR3 DNA sequence: TGTGCCAGCAGCCGGGGACAGGTGAACACCGGGGAGCTGTTTTTT.

V is TRBV25-1 and J is TRBJ2-2, with 7 bases fitting TRBD1. V gave up 2 bases and J gave up 7 bases; unmatched junction bases: 4. The CDR3 has 14 amino acids. CDR1 and CDR2 (germline): MGHDK, SYGVNS. CDR3 residues: CASSERRDSGELFF. CDR3 coding DNA: TGTGCCAGCAGTGAACGACGGGACAGCGGGGAGCTGTTTTTT.

Regarding this clone: Other DNA sequences in the same sample also yield this CDR3. This chain joins TRBV4-3 and TRBJ2-1; 8 nucleotides agree with TRBD2. Germline CDR1 is LGHNA and CDR2 is YSLEER. The CDR3 is made up of 20 amino acids. V lost 0 bases and J lost 7; bases outside the gene matches: 20. CDR3 amino acids: CASSQEYNIPGGTYHNEQFF. In nucleotides, the CDR3 is TGCGCCAGCAGCCAAGAGTATAACATCCCGGGAGGGACTTATCATAATGAGCAGTTCTTC.

This rearrangement joins TRBV5-6 to TRBJ2-1; D not certain. This CDR3 is 15 amino acids long. V gave up 3 bases and J gave up 0 bases, with 10 bases separating them. Germline V gives CDR1 SGHDT, CDR2 YYEEEE. Here the CDR3 reads CASSSLLSSYNEQFF. The CDR3 coding sequence is TGTGCCAGCAGCTCCCTCCTGAGCTCCTACAATGAGCAGTTCTTC.

The chain joins TRBV10-3 to TRBJ1-6; no reliable D call. CDR1 ENHRY and CDR2 SYGVKD come from the germline V gene. Trimming pared 5 bases from V and 10 bases from J, leaving 9 bases between. This CDR3 region has 12 residues. CDR3 nucleotides: TGTGCCATCAGTCAGGAAGGATCACCCCTCCACTTT. It specifies CAISQEGSPLHF.

This clone was counted once. This chain links TRBV30 with TRBJ2-5, with unresolved D. In germline, CDR1 is GTSNPN, CDR2 SVGIG (reference sequence). The CDR3 consists of 12 residues. V dropped 2 bases and J dropped 5 bases, with 9 bases sitting between them. CDR3 amino acids: CAWSPSWETQYF. CDR3 in DNA: TGTGCCTGGAGTCCCTCATGGGAGACCCAGTACTTC.

The rearrangement joins TRBV9 to TRBJ2-3; weak D call: TRBD1 (5 bases). Trimming took off 2 bases at V and 0 bases at J, with 16 bases between the two ends. CDR1 SGDLS and CDR2 YYNGEE come from the germline V gene. The CDR3 has 17 amino acids. The CDR3 region is CASSVKSSPGSTDTQYF. The DNA for the CDR3 is TGTGCCAGCAGCGTTAAATCATCTCCAGGGAGCACAGATACGCAGTATTTT.

Remarks on this clone: Other nucleotide sequences from this sample produce the same CDR3. V and J are TRBV6-5 and TRBJ1-1, with D tentatively TRBD1 (6 bases). Trimming removed 6 bases from V and 0 bases from J, with 11 bases in between. This CDR3 spans 14 amino acids. Germline V CDR1 and CDR2: MNHEY, SVGAGI. The CDR3 sequence is CASRPDSLNTEAFF. In nucleotides, the CDR3 is TGTGCCAGCAGACCGGACAGTTTGAACACTGAAGCTTTCTTT.

The genes are TRBV6-1 and TRBJ1-1, with 7 positions matching TRBD1. The V gene's germline CDR1 is MNHNS and CDR2 SASEGT. The CDR3 is 11 residues long. J gave up 11 bases and V 6 bases, and 6 bases lay outside the gene matches. The DNA for the CDR3 is TGTGCCAGCAGACAGGGGTCGGTCGCTTTCTTT. Its translation is CASRQGSVAFF.

The gene calls are TRBV5-1 and TRBJ2-3; D gene ambiguous. The CDR3 extends over 14 amino acids. The V end was cut by 0 bases, the J end by 1 base, with 6 bases between. Germline CDR1 reads SGHRS; CDR2 reads YFSETQ. DNA for the CDR3: TGCGCCAGCAGCTTGGTTTACGGCACAGATACGCAGTATTTT. Amino acids: CASSLVYGTDTQYF.

The rearrangement uses TRBV6-6 and TRBJ2-7; D remains ambiguous. Trimming removed 5 bases at V and 6 bases at J, with 20 bases between. The CDR3 loop spans 15 amino acids. CDR1 MNHNY and CDR2 SVGAGI come from the germline V gene (reference sequence). DNA for the CDR3: TGTGCCAGCAGTCCGCGTGGGCAGCCGCTTCGCGAGCAGTACTTC. This encodes CASSPRGQPLREQYF.

J is TRBJ1-4 and V is TRBV30; D gene ambiguous. V was clipped by 1 base and J by 8 bases, with 14 bases between them. CDR3 size: 14 residues. The germline CDR1 and CDR2 sequences are GTSNPN and SVGIG (reference sequence). The CDR3 region is CAWSGLEIREKLFF. The CDR3, as DNA: TGTGCCTGGAGTGGACTCGAGATTAGGGAAAAACTGTTTTTT.

The chain employs TRBV30 and TRBJ1-3; D is unclear. CDR1 and CDR2 from the germline V gene are GTSNPN and SVGIG (reference sequence). This CDR3 spans 11 amino acids. Deletions cut 4 bases from V and 3 bases from J, with 4 bases between. The chain's CDR3 is CAWKVGNTIYF. In nucleotides, the CDR3 is TGTGCCTGGAAGGTTGGAAACACCATATATTTT.

The chain joins TRBV5-8 to TRBJ2-1; no reliable D call. Germline CDR1 reads SGHTS; CDR2 reads YDEGEE. V lost 2 bases to trimming and J lost 7 bases, with 10 bases between them. This CDR3 has 13 amino acids. For the CDR3, the DNA is TGTGCCAGCAGCTTCACGCCCACTAATGAGCAGTTCTTC. Its protein is CASSFTPTNEQFF.

V usage is TRBV5-6 and J usage is TRBJ1-1; D is ambiguous. The V and J ends lost 3 bases and 4 bases respectively, with 16 bases between them. Per the germline V gene, CDR1 is SGHDT and CDR2 is YYEEEE. The CDR3 runs to 15 residues. The CDR3 region is CASSSLRALSTEAFF. The CDR3 DNA reads TGTGCCAGCAGCTCCCTGCGGGCACTGAGCACTGAAGCTTTCTTT.

The chain recombines TRBV7-6 with TRBJ2-3; D possibly matches TRBD1 or TRBD2 (6 bases each). V dropped 5 bases and J dropped 1 base, with 16 bases sitting between them. Germline V lookup: CDR1 SGHVS, CDR2 FNYEAQ. The CDR3 runs to 16 residues. The CDR3 coding sequence is TGTGCCAGCAGCGGGGGGCAGGAGGAGCGCACAGATACGCAGTATTTT. The encoded protein is CASSGGQEERTDTQYF.

The chain couples TRBV6-1 to TRBJ1-1; weak D call: TRBD1 (6 bases). Germline lookup yields CDR1 MNHNS and CDR2 SASEGT. Trimming left V 10 bases short and J 0 bases short, with 12 bases between. The CDR3 is 13 amino acids. The CDR3 protein is CATGQPMNTEAFF. The DNA for the CDR3 is TGTGCCACCGGACAGCCCATGAACACTGAAGCTTTCTTT.